This T cell receptor (beta chain) was recorded in a study of shared clonotypes between healthy human individuals. The wider study: Each donor's CD4 naive and CD4 memory cells filled three plates apiece, CD8 naive two, and CD8 memory one.

The germline V gene has CDR1 ENHRY and CDR2 SYGVKD. V was pared by 3 bases and J by 2 bases, with 5 bases between. This CDR3 is 12 amino acids long. Concerning this clone: Other DNA sequences in this sample translate to the same CDR3.

Naive-designated CD8 cells lacked CD45RO, were positively enriched for CCR7, and omitted terminally differentiated effector memory CD45RA+ cells. Libraries were prepared by immunoSEQ multiplex PCR; TCRdb keeps only in-frame clonotypes and omits some of them. The table lists around 1.9 million clones, about 94% of them singletons, with around 1.7% in the top ten. This rearrangement joins TRBV10-3 to TRBJ2-7, with D unclear. What was sequenced was naive CD8+ T cells from PBMCs. This receptor was taken from a man between 18 and 35 years old in good health. Some clones in this sample may be carry-over from other donors' samples. The CDR3 region is CAISDSTYEQYF. The DNA of the CDR3 is TGTGCCATCAGTGATTCAACCTACGAGCAGTACTTC.